The present entry profiles one TCR beta chain with its context. Its specificity is not known. The sample belongs to a study of T cell responses to AZD1222 COVID-19 vaccine. Whole-study results and caveats: Compared with day 0, the breadth and depth of the Spike-specific TCR repertoire rose significantly after two doses of AZD1222. Clonal diversity was possibly underestimated, and the donors were mostly white British, with more females. Spike as a whole was targeted by vaccine-associated CD4 TCRs, dominant at 160-218 and 743-854. Baseline antibody screening turned up just six or seven seropositive AZD1222 recipients.

The CDR3 sequence is 12 residues long. Germline V lookup: CDR1 MNHNY, CDR2 SVGAGI (reference sequence). V shed 5 bases and J shed 3 bases, with 7 bases lying between them. Clones were read by immunoSEQ multiplex PCR, and TCRdb kept only the in-frame ones, dropping some. The data contain roughly 160,000 clones, around 90% of them seen just once; the ten biggest clones take up approximately 2%. The chain combines TRBV6-6 with TRBJ1-1; D uncertain. The input for sequencing was peripheral blood, taken on day 0 of AZD1222 vaccination. This receptor was taken from an adult in good health. CDR3 amino acids: CASSKRDTEAFF. As DNA, the CDR3 is TGTGCCAGCAGTAAGCGGGACACTGAAGCTTTCTTT.